Presented here are 29 T cell receptor beta chains from one specimen sequenced in a study of Tregs in tolerant kidney transplant recipients. Their antigens remain unidentified. The table came from immunoSEQ multiplex PCR; TCRdb's copy has only in-frame clones and leaves some out. This sample has 35,000 to 50,000 clones; nearly 97% occur once, and the top ten carry 0.37%. Sequencing was carried out using Tregs from blood cultured with allogeneic cells. These receptors were collected from a human donor in good health.

This chain uses TRBV7-9 with TRBJ1-5, with 9 bases matching TRBD1. The CDR3 totals 15 residues. Unmatched junction bases numbered 3, after V lost 3 bases and J lost 3 bases. Per germline, CDR1 SEHNR and CDR2 FQNEAQ (reference sequence). CDR3 amino acids: CASSFGTGPNQPQHF. The CDR3 nucleotides read TGTGCCAGCAGCTTTGGGACAGGGCCCAATCAGCCCCAGCATTTT.

V is TRBV7-6 and J is TRBJ2-3; tentatively, D is TRBD1 (6 bases). This CDR3 has 15 amino acids. V lost 1 base and J 2 bases, leaving 10 bases between the germline ends. Germline V gives CDR1 SGHVS, CDR2 FNYEAQ. CDR3 amino acids: CASSLVTGYTDTQYF. As DNA, the CDR3 is TGTGCCAGCAGCTTAGTTACAGGGTACACAGATACGCAGTATTTT.

The J gene is TRBJ2-7, the V gene TRBV29-1, with D maybe TRBD2 (6 bases). V lost 3 bases, J lost 3 bases, and 18 bases lay in between. CDR3 length: 15 amino acids. From germline, CDR1 is SQVTM and CDR2 ANQGSEA. CDR3 residues: CSVEDLGRNYYEQYF. In DNA, the CDR3 is TGCAGCGTTGAGGATTTGGGGAGGAACTACTACGAGCAGTACTTC.

The chain employs TRBV5-4 and TRBJ2-1; 7 bases align to TRBD2. The V gene's germline CDR1 is SGHNT and CDR2 YYREEE (reference sequence). This CDR3 has 15 amino acids. The trim removed 4 bases at V and 10 bases at J, leaving 14 bases unmatched. The CDR3 DNA sequence: TGTGCCAGCAGCGTAAATTTTATGTCAGCGGGGGAGCAGTTCTTC. Protein sequence: CASSVNFMSAGEQFF.

The chain recombines TRBV18 with TRBJ2-5, with D perhaps TRBD1 (6 bases). CDR1 KGHSH and CDR2 LQKENI come from the germline V gene. Trimming shortened V by 6 bases and J by 3 bases, and 8 bases separated the two germline ends. The CDR3 runs to 12 residues. CDR3 bases: TGTGCCAGCTCCCGACAGGAAGAGACCCAGTACTTC. This encodes CASSRQEETQYF.

The chain has TRBV5-4 and TRBJ1-4, with D possibly matching TRBD1 (6 bases). The V and J ends lost 2 bases and 4 bases respectively, with 12 bases between them. The CDR3 covers 15 residues. CDR1 SGHNT and CDR2 YYREEE come from the germline V gene (reference sequence). The CDR3 protein is CASSFSGGVNEKLFF. CDR3 nucleotide sequence: TGTGCCAGCAGCTTTTCCGGGGGCGTTAATGAAAAACTGTTTTTT.

This chain links TRBV2 with TRBJ2-1; D gene unclear. The V and J ends lost 7 bases and 4 bases respectively, with 17 bases between them. Germline V gene lookup returns CDR1 SNHLY and CDR2 FYNNEI. This CDR3 has 15 residues. The CDR3 spells CASTPLRSGYNEQFF. CDR3 nucleotides: TGTGCCAGCACCCCGCTGCGGAGTGGTTACAATGAGCAGTTCTTC.

This chain joins TRBV5-1 and TRBJ2-1; D is possibly TRBD1 (6 bases). V was shortened by 4 bases and J by 7 bases, with 15 bases between the two germline ends. The CDR3 runs 14 residues. CDR1 is SGHRS and CDR2 is YFSETQ in the germline V gene. The CDR3: CASSPRGIGNEQFF. Here the CDR3 DNA reads TGCGCCAGCAGCCCCAGGGGAATCGGTAATGAGCAGTTCTTC. Variable domain in full (rest from reference TRBV5-1 and TRBJ2-1): KAGVTQTPRYLIKTRGQQVTLSCSPISGHRSVSWYQQTPGQGLQFLFEYFSETQRNKGNFPGRFSGRQFSNSRSEMNVSTLELGDSALYLCASSPRGIGNEQFFGPGTRLTVL.

V and J are TRBV9 and TRBJ2-3; maybe TRBD1 (5 bases). This CDR3 has 14 residues. V was cut by 0 bases and J by 6 bases, with 11 bases left in between. CDR1 is SGDLS, CDR2 YYNGEE, per germline. The CDR3 bases are TGTGCCAGCAGCGTAGGGCAGGGATGGGATACGCAGTATTTT. Its protein product is CASSVGQGWDTQYF.

The chain combines TRBV5-1 with TRBJ2-7, with TRBD1 as a possible D gene (6 bases). CDR3 length equals 17 residues. The germline gives CDR1 SGHRS, CDR2 YFSETQ. V lost 0 bases and J lost 4, with 20 bases in between. In DNA form, the CDR3 reads TGCGCCAGCAGCTTGGACACATACAGGGCCGCGGGTTACGAGCAGTACTTC. Its translation is CASSLDTYRAAGYEQYF. The entire variable domain, with the rest obtained from reference TRBV5-1 and TRBJ2-7, is as follows: KAGVTQTPRYLIKTRGQQVTLSCSPISGHRSVSWYQQTPGQGLQFLFEYFSETQRNKGNFPGRFSGRQFSNSRSEMNVSTLELGDSALYLCASSLDTYRAAGYEQYFGPGTRLTVT.

The rearrangement uses TRBV2 and TRBJ2-7; D is ambiguous. Trimming removed 2 bases from V and 0 bases from J, with 11 bases in between. This CDR3 has 15 amino acids. CDR1 and CDR2 from the germline V gene are SNHLY and FYNNEI. In nucleotides, the CDR3 is TGTGCCAGCAGTGAATGGGTGCTGGGCTCCTACGAGCAGTACTTC. Residues: CASSEWVLGSYEQYF.

The chain combines TRBV9 with TRBJ2-5; D may be TRBD2 (6 bases). Trimming stripped 1 base from V and 2 bases from J, with 12 bases between. CDR1 is SGDLS and CDR2 is YYNGEE in the germline V gene. This CDR3 region has 15 residues. As DNA, the CDR3 is TGTGCCAGCAGCGTATTCTCGGGGGAGCAAGAGACCCAGTACTTC. Amino acid sequence: CASSVFSGEQETQYF.

This clone was counted once. This chain connects TRBV10-3 to TRBJ2-7; D unclear. CDR3 size: 12 residues. Trimming took 8 bases from V and 3 from J, leaving 11 bases between them. Germline assignment: CDR1 ENHRY and CDR2 SYGVKD. The CDR3 nucleotides read TGTGCCATCGGCAACAATCTCTACGAGCAGTACTTC. Translating gives CAIGNNLYEQYF.

The chain has TRBV4-2 and TRBJ1-2; D uncertain. Germline CDR1 LGHNA, CDR2 YNFKEQ. The V and J ends lost 3 bases and 6 bases respectively, with 17 bases between them. This CDR3 has 15 amino acids. CDR3 in DNA: TGTGCCAGCAGCCACCCCGCCGTGAGGTTTGATGGCTACACCTTC. Amino acids: CASSHPAVRFDGYTF.

The sample holds one count of this clone. The V gene is TRBV27, the J gene TRBJ1-1; maybe TRBD1 (5 bases). The germline gives CDR1 MNHEY, CDR2 SMNVEV (reference sequence). Between the trimmed V and J ends, which lost 5 bases and 3 bases, there was a span of 13 bases. The CDR3 is 14 residues long. CDR3 in DNA: TGTGCCAGCAGTGAGCCAGGGCTCTACACTGAAGCTTTCTTT. This sequence encodes CASSEPGLYTEAFF.

The chain joins TRBV7-9 to TRBJ2-3; D remains ambiguous. The CDR3 runs to 15 residues. V was clipped by 6 bases and J by 0 bases, with 13 bases between them. The germline V gene has CDR1 SEHNR and CDR2 FQNEAQ (reference sequence). The CDR3 DNA is TGTGCCAGCAGTTCCATCCCAGGTAGCACAGATACGCAGTATTTT. Its protein product is CASSSIPGSTDTQYF. Based on the CDR3 plus reference TRBV7-9 and TRBJ2-3, the full variable domain is DTGVSQNPRHKITKRGQNVTFRCDPISEHNRLYWYRQTLGQGPEFLTYFQNEAQLEKSRLLSDRFSAERPKGSFSTLEIQRTEQGDSAMYLCASSSIPGSTDTQYFGPGTRLTVL.

The rearrangement uses TRBV5-1 and TRBJ2-2, with unresolved D. Germline CDR1 SGHRS, CDR2 YFSETQ. There are 12 residues in the CDR3. V lost 6 bases and J lost 2, with 5 bases in between. The CDR3 DNA reads TGCGCCAGCACTATAAACACCGGGGAGCTGTTTTTT. Protein product: CASTINTGELFF.

The chain combines TRBV7-9 with TRBJ1-6, with 8 bases identical to TRBD1. With V trimmed by 4 bases and J by 1 base, 3 bases remained unmatched. CDR1 is SEHNR, CDR2 FQNEAQ, per germline (reference sequence). The CDR3 covers 16 residues. CDR3 nucleotide sequence: TGTGCCAGCAGCTACCAGGGGGCTTCCTATAATTCACCCCTCCACTTT. Its translation: CASSYQGASYNSPLHF.

This clone was counted a few times. The V call is TRBV7-9, the J call TRBJ1-1; possibly TRBD1 for D (6 bases). Trimming cost V 3 bases and J 3 bases, with 11 bases left between them. The germline gives CDR1 SEHNR, CDR2 FQNEAQ (reference sequence). The CDR3 totals 14 residues. CDR3 residues: CASSFGQRDTEAFF. Written as DNA, the CDR3 is TGTGCCAGCAGCTTCGGACAGAGAGACACTGAAGCTTTCTTT.

The chain carries TRBV10-1 and TRBJ2-3; no reliable D call. The CDR3 consists of 13 residues. The V and J ends lost 2 bases and 5 bases respectively, with 8 bases between them. Germline V lookup: CDR1 WNHNN, CDR2 SYGVQD (reference sequence). This CDR3 is CASSEGPGDTQYF. CDR3 bases: TGCGCCAGCAGTGAGGGGCCGGGAGATACGCAGTATTTT.

CDR3 bases: TGTGCCAGCAGCTCCGACTCATATAGCAATCAGCCCCAGCATTTT. Its protein product is CASSSDSYSNQPQHF. This chain connects TRBV7-9 to TRBJ1-5; no reliable D call. CDR3 size: 15 residues. Per germline, CDR1 SEHNR and CDR2 FQNEAQ (reference sequence). Trimming shortened V by 4 bases and J by 0 bases, and 10 bases separated the two germline ends.

The CDR3 bases are TGTGCCAGCACCCCTCTGACAGGACGGACTAACTATGGCTACACCTTC. Protein product: CASTPLTGRTNYGYTF. The chain has TRBV9 and TRBJ1-2; the D gene is possibly TRBD1 (6 bases). Germline V gene lookup returns CDR1 SGDLS and CDR2 YYNGEE. The CDR3 loop spans 16 amino acids. Deletions cut 6 bases from V and 0 bases from J, with 18 bases between. The variable domain in full, with the rest retrieved from reference TRBV9 and TRBJ1-2, is DSGVTQTPKHLITATGQRVTLRCSPRSGDLSVYWYQQSLDQGLQFLIQYYNGEERAKGNILERFSAQQFPDLHSELNLSSLELGDSALYFCASTPLTGRTNYGYTFGSGTRLTVV.

This clone was recorded only once. The V gene is TRBV6-6, the J gene TRBJ2-5, with TRBD2 matching over 9 bases. Germline V gene lookup returns CDR1 MNHNY and CDR2 SVGAGI (reference sequence). The CDR3 spans 16 residues. Unmatched junction bases numbered 12, after V lost 8 bases and J lost 2 bases. CDR3 protein: CASGTGGGASQETQYF. CDR3 DNA sequence: TGTGCCAGCGGAACTGGCGGGGGGGCCTCGCAAGAGACCCAGTACTTC.

The chain carries TRBV7-3 and TRBJ2-7; the match to TRBD1 covers 12 bases. Germline CDR1 SGHTA, CDR2 FQGTGA. V lost 5 bases, J lost 4 bases, and 6 bases stayed unmatched. The CDR3 covers 15 residues. The CDR3 sequence: CASSPGTGGIYEQYF. As DNA, the CDR3 is TGTGCCAGCAGCCCGGGGACAGGGGGCATATACGAGCAGTACTTC.

This chain links TRBV5-1 with TRBJ2-2, with no clear D. With 1 base removed from V and 0 bases from J, the gap between germline ends came to 10 bases. CDR1 is SGHRS and CDR2 is YFSETQ in the germline V gene. This CDR3 contains 16 residues. The CDR3, as DNA: TGCGCCAGCAGCTTGATGGGCGGAACGAACACCGGGGAGCTGTTTTTT. Residues: CASSLMGGTNTGELFF.

The chain links TRBV18 to TRBJ1-1; D is undetermined. V shed 4 bases and J shed 7 bases, with 19 bases lying between them. The CDR3 extends over 15 amino acids. The germline gives CDR1 KGHSH, CDR2 LQKENI. This CDR3 reads CASSHDLTYSSEAFF. The CDR3 nucleotides read TGTGCCAGCTCACACGATCTGACATACTCCAGTGAAGCTTTCTTT. Combining the CDR3 with reference TRBV18 and TRBJ1-1 gives the whole variable domain NAGVMQNPRHLVRRRGQEARLRCSPMKGHSHVYWYRQLPEEGLKFMVYLQKENIIDESGMPKERFSAEFPKEGPSILRIQQVVRGDSAAYFCASSHDLTYSSEAFFGQGTRLTVV.

The chain carries TRBV28 and TRBJ2-3; D possibly uses TRBD1 or TRBD2 (5 bases each). The ends were cut back, 2 bases at V and 8 bases at J, with 14 bases in the middle. There are 14 residues in the CDR3. The germline gives CDR1 MDHEN, CDR2 SYDVKM. CDR3 in amino acids: CASSLGRELGTQYF. The CDR3 region has the DNA TGTGCCAGCAGTTTAGGCAGGGAACTAGGTACGCAGTATTTT.

V is TRBV29-1 and J is TRBJ1-2; 7 nucleotides align to TRBD1. The germline gives CDR1 SQVTM, CDR2 ANQGSEA. The ends lost 4 bases at V and 1 base at J; junction bases unmatched: 3. The CDR3 is made up of 13 amino acids. The CDR3 bases are TGCAGCGTTGTACGACAGGGTAACTATGGCTACACCTTC. It encodes CSVVRQGNYGYTF. Variable domain in full (rest from reference TRBV29-1 and TRBJ1-2): SAVISQKPSRDICQRGTSLTIQCQVDSQVTMMFWYRQQPGQSLTLIATANQGSEATYESGFVIDKFPISRPNLTFSTLTVSNMSPEDSSIYLCSVVRQGNYGYTFGSGTRLTVV.

Only one count was recorded for this clone. The rearrangement joins TRBV21-1 to TRBJ1-1. TRBV21-1 is given as a pseudogene. The CDR3 covers 14 residues. The CDR3 DNA is TGTGCCAGCAGCACGTCCAACAGGAGGCTGATTGCTTTCTTT. Residues: CASSTSNRRLIAFF.